The sample holds many counts of the clone carrying this TCR beta chain. The sample belongs to a study of T cells after yellow fever vaccination. The CDR3 is made up of 14 amino acids. V dropped 1 base and J dropped 0 bases, with 6 bases sitting between them. TCR cDNA, made by 5'RACE template switching, carried an added universal primer site and UMIs. Via MiXCR, TCRdb re-called the 5' RACE reads, giving one row per CDR3 protein. Seen here are about 26,000 distinct CDR3 sequences, less than 7% observed once, and the top ten hold roughly 12%. The chain links TRBV12-3 or TRBV12-4 to TRBJ1-1; D not resolved. The sequencing used PBMCs, either bulk or a sorted T-cell subset (CD4+, CD8+, memory, or dextramer-sorted; not recorded which), collected 15 days after the yellow fever booster vaccination. The origin of this receptor is a man in his thirties or forties who received the YFV17D yellow fever vaccine. The CDR3 is CASSLGQMNTEAFF. CDR3 coding DNA: TGTGCCAGCAGTTTAGGGCAGATGAACACTGAAGCTTTCTTT.